Following are 10 T cell receptor beta chains from one sample sequenced in a study of tumor-infiltrating lymphocytes in primary liver carcinoma. Unsorted whole blood yielded the blood RNA, and germline DNA was also extracted. From 450 to 550 ng total RNA, TCR beta cDNA was generated with a primer in the constant region. Libraries of TCR beta came from three nested multiplex PCR rounds with slightly modified ARM-PCR. Use of TRBV1-TRBV30 forward primers with a C-beta reverse primer characterized the first two PCR rounds, which lasted nine to eleven cycles each. MiXCR, run by TCRdb on the multiplex PCR reads, gives a single entry per CDR3 protein. The sample lists hundreds of thousands of distinct CDR3 sequences, less than 75% seen once, with roughly 8.9% in the top ten. Specimen: peripheral blood. These receptor sequences come from a middle-aged man with primary liver carcinoma and hepatitis B virus infection.

Concerning this clonotype: A much larger clone differs from this one at a single base, so this may be a read error. The rearrangement joins TRBV6-1 to TRBJ2-5; 10 bases line up with TRBD2. CDR1 and CDR2 from the germline V gene are MNHNS and SASEGT. This CDR3 is 15 amino acids long. The CDR3: CTSNKAGGPMETQYF. For the CDR3, the DNA is TGTACCAGCAACAAAGCGGGAGGGCCAATGGAGACCCAGTACTTC.

As concerns this clonotype: No conserved phenylalanine or tryptophan is present at the end of the CDR3, so a read error is the likely explanation. V and J are TRBV12-3 or TRBV12-4 and TRBJ2-2; tentatively, D is TRBD2 (6 bases). CDR3 length: 13 amino acids. V dropped 8 bases and J dropped 5 bases, with 12 bases sitting between them. CDR3 DNA: TGTGCCAGCGGACGGGGGAGTACCGGGGAGCTGTTTATT. It yields the protein CASGRGSTGELFI.

This clonotype was seen a handful of times. V and J are TRBV30 and TRBJ2-3, with TRBD2 matching 10 bases. CDR1 is GTSNPN and CDR2 is SVGIG in the germline V gene (reference sequence). The CDR3 covers 16 residues. The V gene end was trimmed by 2 bases and the J gene end by 4 bases; junction bases not matched to a gene: 9. Written as DNA, the CDR3 is TGTGCCTGGAGTATAGGACTAGCGGTGGGAGCAGATACGCAGTATTTT. This gives the protein CAWSIGLAVGADTQYF.

This clonotype was found a few times. V gene TRBV24-1 combines with J gene TRBJ2-1; 8 positions agree with TRBD2. The CDR3 is 14 amino acids. CDR1 and CDR2 (germline): KGHDR, SFDVKD. The V segment lost 7 bases and the J segment 7 bases; nucleotides outside the gene matches: 8. The CDR3 DNA reads as TGTGCCACCAGGAGCGGGAGTTCCCTAAATGAGCAGTTCTTC. Protein product: CATRSGSSLNEQFF.

This chain links TRBV5-4 with TRBJ1-6, with a tentative D call TRBD1 (6 bases). Germline CDR1 is SGHNT and CDR2 is YYREEE (reference sequence). The CDR3 has 14 residues. V was trimmed by 9 bases and J by 7 bases, leaving 17 bases between them. The DNA for the CDR3 is TGTGCCAACACCTACGGGACACAGAATTCACCCCTCCACTTT. Translation: CANTYGTQNSPLHF.

As regards this clonotype: This is likely a read error, given that the CDR3 carries no conserved phenylalanine or tryptophan at its end. The genes are TRBV5-4 and TRBJ2-7, with 7 bases aligning to TRBD2. This CDR3 comprises 14 residues. Unmatched junction bases numbered 9, after V lost 4 bases and J lost 5 bases. The germline V gene encodes CDR1 SGHNT and CDR2 YYREEE (reference sequence). The DNA of the CDR3 is TGTGCCAGCAGCCCAAGGACTAGAATGGACGAGCAGTACATC. It encodes CASSPRTRMDEQYI.

In its sample, this clonotype was seen many times. The rearrangement links TRBV6-6 to TRBJ2-7, with D hard to call. The length of the CDR3 is 12 residues. Germline lookup yields CDR1 MNHNY and CDR2 SVGAGI (reference sequence). The V end lost 5 bases, the J end lost 6 bases, and 11 bases lay between the germline ends. The CDR3 bases are TGTGCCAGCAGTCGTACCCTAGGCGAGCAGTACTTC. Residues: CASSRTLGEQYF.

In the case of this clonotype: This sequence may be a read error, since a much larger clone differs from it by one base. The chain recombines TRBV11-2 with TRBJ2-7, with D hard to call. The CDR3 contains 14 residues. Germline V gene lookup returns CDR1 SGHAT and CDR2 FQNNGV. In DNA, the CDR3 is TGTGCCGGCAGCTTACTCGTCGGTGCCTCCGAGCAGTACTTC. Its translation is CAGSLLVGASEQYF.

To note about this clonotype: The junction departs from the called germline gene at one end, perhaps through a read error. The chain combines TRBV4-3 with TRBJ2-3, with D perhaps TRBD1 or TRBD2 (5 bases each). The CDR3 contains 15 residues. Germline CDR1 is LGHNA and CDR2 is YSLEER. The CDR3 nucleotides read TGCGCCAGAAGCCAAGACGAGGGGACGACAGATACGCAGTATTTT. It is translated as CARSQDEGTTDTQYF.

With respect to this clonotype: Its ends do not fully match the called genes, so a read error is possible. The chain couples TRBV11-1 to TRBJ2-3; D might be TRBD2 (5 bases). The CDR3 totals 12 residues. Germline V CDR1 and CDR2: SGHAT, FQDESV (reference sequence). Here the CDR3 reads CASSYDGGTQYF. Written as DNA, the CDR3 is TGTGCAAGCAGCTACGACGGAGGTACGCAATATTTT.